The 20 T cell receptor beta chains reported below all come from one sample, sequenced in a study of STAT3 mutations in large granular lymphocyte leukemia. General study findings and limits: At least one immunodominant TCR beta clonotype appeared in every T-cell large granular lymphocyte leukemia patient.

What these receptors recognize is not known. Clones were read by immunoSEQ multiplex PCR, and TCRdb kept only the in-frame ones, dropping some. The profile covers some 15,000 clones, with approximately 81% appearing a single time and under 65% taken by the ten largest. Input material: peripheral blood mononuclear cells. The receptors were sampled from a man in his sixties with T-cell large granular lymphocyte leukemia. Some clones in this sample may be carry-over from other donors' samples.

The V and J genes are TRBV27 and TRBJ2-7; TRBD1 is a possible D gene (5 bases). Germline V gives CDR1 MNHEY, CDR2 SMNVEV (reference sequence). This CDR3 region has 16 residues. Deletions cut 5 bases from V and 6 bases from J, with 23 bases between. For the CDR3, the DNA is TGTGCCAGCAGTCCAATCCCCGGACACGGCCCCTCCGAGCAGTACTTC. Translated, it gives CASSPIPGHGPSEQYF.

This clone was detected only a few times. This chain links TRBV5-1 with TRBJ2-7; 7 bases agree with TRBD2. The CDR3 covers 14 residues. Trimming removed 4 bases from V and 4 bases from J; junction bases left unmatched: 8. Germline assignment: CDR1 SGHRS and CDR2 YFSETQ. The CDR3 loop is CASSEKGTTYEQYF. The CDR3 DNA reads TGCGCCAGCAGCGAAAAGGGGACTACATACGAGCAGTACTTC. The full variable domain, in which reference TRBV5-1 and TRBJ2-7 provide the parts outside the CDR3, is KAGVTQTPRYLIKTRGQQVTLSCSPISGHRSVSWYQQTPGQGLQFLFEYFSETQRNKGNFPGRFSGRQFSNSRSEMNVSTLELGDSALYLCASSEKGTTYEQYFGPGTRLTVT.

The chain uses TRBV5-6 and TRBJ2-5, with D perhaps TRBD2 (5 bases). The CDR3 covers 14 residues. Germline V lookup: CDR1 SGHDT, CDR2 YYEEEE. Trimming left V 4 bases short and J 5 bases short, with 15 bases between. The CDR3 DNA is TGTGCCAGCAGCCGGACTCCGACGGAGGAGACCCAGTACTTC. Translation gives CASSRTPTEETQYF.

The gene calls are TRBV6-6 and TRBJ2-7; D might be TRBD2 (6 bases). CDR3 size: 13 residues. Trimming stripped 3 bases from V and 6 bases from J, with 12 bases between. CDR1 and CDR2 (germline): MNHNY, SVGAGI (reference sequence). CDR3 in amino acids: CASSYRLVGEQYF. The DNA for the CDR3 is TGTGCCAGCAGTTATCGACTAGTCGGCGAGCAGTACTTC.

This sequence joins TRBV19 and TRBJ1-3; a possible D gene is TRBD1 (6 bases). Germline V CDR1 and CDR2: LNHDA, SQIVND (reference sequence). The CDR3 loop spans 15 amino acids. V lost 3 bases to trimming and J lost 0 bases, with 9 bases between them. The CDR3: CASSMGHNSGNTIYF. The CDR3 DNA reads TGTGCCAGTAGTATGGGACATAACTCTGGAAACACCATATATTTT.

The chain couples TRBV30 to TRBJ1-2; no reliable D call. V was clipped by 3 bases and J by 3 bases, with 20 bases between them. CDR1 and CDR2 from the germline V gene are GTSNPN and SVGIG (reference sequence). There are 16 residues in the CDR3. CDR3 loop: CAWRAFGTTSHYGYTF. Here the CDR3 DNA reads TGTGCCTGGAGGGCTTTCGGCACAACTTCTCACTATGGCTACACCTTC.

The V gene is TRBV2, the J gene TRBJ2-1, with a weak D call TRBD2 (6 bases). The germline V and J ends were trimmed by 4 bases and 5 bases, with 15 bases remaining between them. CDR3 length: 15 residues. CDR1 and CDR2 (germline): SNHLY, FYNNEI. The CDR3 region has the DNA TGTGCCAGCAGTGGGGGGAGCGGGCTAAACAATGAGCAGTTCTTC. This sequence encodes CASSGGSGLNNEQFF.

V and J are TRBV5-1 and TRBJ1-2, with 7 bases that match TRBD1. Per the germline V gene, CDR1 is SGHRS and CDR2 is YFSETQ. CDR3 length: 17 amino acids. Trimming removed 4 bases from V and 4 bases from J; junction bases left unmatched: 16. CDR3 DNA: TGCGCCAGCAGCGAGTCCGGGACAGTGATCCGAAGCTATGGCTACACCTTC. Translating it yields CASSESGTVIRSYGYTF.

Only one count was recorded for this clone. The chain carries TRBV30 and TRBJ2-2; a weak D match, TRBD1 (6 bases). Germline V lookup: CDR1 GTSNPN, CDR2 SVGIG (reference sequence). This CDR3 has 13 amino acids. Trimming pared 3 bases from V and 6 bases from J, leaving 11 bases between. This chain's CDR3 is CAWRDSPSGELFF. The DNA of the CDR3 is TGTGCCTGGAGGGACAGTCCGTCCGGGGAGCTGTTTTTT.

This chain links TRBV7-2 with TRBJ2-3; no reliable D call. The CDR3 loop spans 13 amino acids. V lost 5 bases, J lost 3 bases, and 9 bases lay in between. Germline V CDR1 and CDR2: SGHTA, FQGNSA. The CDR3 region is CASSILWTDTQYF. For the CDR3, the DNA is TGTGCCAGCAGCATCCTGTGGACAGATACGCAGTATTTT.

This clone appeared once. The chain carries TRBV7-2 and TRBJ1-2; unclear D gene. CDR1 and CDR2 from the germline V gene are SGHTA and FQGNSA. V lost 1 base to trimming and J lost 3 bases, with 6 bases between them. The CDR3 sequence is 13 residues long. The CDR3 sequence: CASSLGRDYGYTF. The CDR3 nucleotides read TGTGCCAGCAGCTTAGGGAGGGACTATGGCTACACCTTC.

The CDR3 is CASDRGNQPQHF. CDR3 in DNA: TGTGCCAGTGACAGGGGCAATCAGCCCCAGCATTTT. The chain recombines TRBV19 with TRBJ1-5; 7 positions agree with TRBD1. The CDR3 is 12 amino acids. Germline V gene lookup returns CDR1 LNHDA and CDR2 SQIVND (reference sequence). V gave up 8 bases and J gave up 2 bases; unmatched junction bases: 0.

V gene TRBV7-3 combines with J gene TRBJ2-3; 12 bases map to TRBD1. CDR1 is SGHTA and CDR2 is FQGTGA in the germline V gene. J gave up 5 bases and V 5 bases, and 8 bases lay outside the gene matches. There are 16 residues in the CDR3. CDR3 nucleotide sequence: TGTGCCAGCAGCGCCCGGGACAGGGGGCGCAGAGATACGCAGTATTTT. It encodes CASSARDRGRRDTQYF. Variable domain in full (rest from reference TRBV7-3 and TRBJ2-3): GAGVSQTPSNKVTEKGKYVELRCDPISGHTALYWYRQSLGQGPEFLIYFQGTGAADDSGLPNDRFFAVRPEGSVSTLKIQRTERGDSAVYLCASSARDRGRRDTQYFGPGTRLTVL.

The chain has TRBV5-1 and TRBJ2-5, with D perhaps TRBD1 (7 bases). Germline-derived CDR1 and CDR2 are SGHRS and YFSETQ. The V end was cut by 1 base, the J end by 5 bases, with 15 bases between. The CDR3 spans 15 residues. CDR3 DNA: TGCGCCAGCAGCTTGTTACAGGGGACTTGGGAGACCCAGTACTTC. Its protein product is CASSLLQGTWETQYF.

In its sample, this clone was seen once. The chain couples TRBV7-2 to TRBJ1-6, with TRBD1 matching 8 bases. Germline V gene sequence: CDR1 SGHTA, CDR2 FQGNSA. The CDR3 runs 14 residues. The V segment lost 5 bases and the J segment 10 bases; nucleotides outside the gene matches: 7. The CDR3 DNA reads TGTGCCAGCAGCACCGGACAGGGAGAATCACCCCTCCACTTT. Translated, it gives CASSTGQGESPLHF.

The chain couples TRBV7-3 to TRBJ2-7, with a weak D call TRBD2 (6 bases). In germline, CDR1 is SGHTA, CDR2 FQGTGA. The CDR3 has 13 amino acids. Trimming took off 3 bases at V and 5 bases at J, with 11 bases between the two ends. The CDR3: CASSFRGNHEQYF. The CDR3, as DNA: TGTGCCAGCAGCTTTCGGGGGAACCACGAGCAGTACTTC.

The chain couples TRBV2 to TRBJ1-1; a possible D gene is TRBD1 (5 bases). The CDR3 extends over 14 amino acids. Germline loops: CDR1 SNHLY, CDR2 FYNNEI. Between the trimmed V and J ends, which lost 4 bases and 0 bases, there was a span of 9 bases. The DNA for the CDR3 is TGTGCCAGCAGTGGTGGGGCGTTGAACACTGAAGCTTTCTTT. This sequence encodes CASSGGALNTEAFF.

The CDR3 bases are TGTGCCAGCACCAACCAGCCGGGGTCAACTAATGAAAAACTGTTTTTT. Residues: CASTNQPGSTNEKLFF. The V gene is TRBV2, the J gene TRBJ1-4; no reliable D call. Germline V gene sequence: CDR1 SNHLY, CDR2 FYNNEI. CDR3 size: 16 residues. Trimming shortened V by 7 bases and J by 0 bases, and 15 bases separated the two germline ends.

The chain links TRBV5-4 to TRBJ2-7; D remains unclear. Germline V lookup: CDR1 SGHNT, CDR2 YYREEE (reference sequence). Trimming stripped 5 bases from V and 1 base from J, with 10 bases between. This CDR3 has 13 amino acids. The CDR3 DNA sequence: TGTGCCAGCAGGGGTGCTGGGTCCTACGAGCAGTACTTC. It codes for CASRGAGSYEQYF.

This chain links TRBV2 with TRBJ1-1; D gene ambiguous. Trimming removed 2 bases at V and 2 bases at J, with 9 bases between. Germline CDR1 and CDR2: SNHLY and FYNNEI. The CDR3 has 14 amino acids. This CDR3 reads CASSEMGPNTEAFF. The CDR3 DNA sequence: TGTGCCAGCAGTGAAATGGGTCCAAACACTGAAGCTTTCTTT.